A selection of T cell receptor beta chains follows, all from one sample in a study of response to subunit inactivated influenza vaccine. TCRdb fed the RT-PCR reads into MiXCR, producing one record per CDR3 protein. The sample includes roughly 630,000 distinct CDR3 sequences, 12% to 15% of them seen just once. Material: PBMCs from blood, obtained approximately 15 days before vaccination. These receptor sequences come from a man aged 45-60 years who received an inactivated influenza vaccine. Both conserved end residues are part of each CDR3. D genes are given only for firm matches. Rows may omit the clone size; those that give it use once, few, many or a size class.

abundance	d_gene	j_gene	v_gene	CDR3aa	CDR3nt
few	NA	TRBJ2-5	TRBV5-5	CASSGGPSETQYF	TGTGCCAGCAGCGGGGGTCCCTCGGAGACCCAGTACTTC
few	NA	TRBJ2-1	TRBV21-1	CASSKVPLGSVCNEQFF	TGTGCCAGCAGCAAAGTCCCCTTGGGTAGCGTCTGCAATGAGCAGTTCTTC
many	NA	TRBJ2-1	TRBV7-6	CATRKAPNSYNEQFF	TGTGCCACCCGGAAGGCGCCGAACTCCTACAATGAGCAGTTCTTC
NA	TRBD1	TRBJ1-1	TRBV7-2	CASGKGQIMNTEAFF	TGTGCCAGCGGAAAGGGACAGATCATGAACACTGAAGCTTTCTTT
many	NA	TRBJ2-2	TRBV7-2	CASSLAPTMGPNTGELFF	TGTGCCAGCAGCTTAGCCCCCACTATGGGACCTAACACCGGGGAGCTGTTTTTT
few	TRBD1	TRBJ2-2	TRBV10-3	CAISLGQGITGELFF	TGTGCCATCAGCTTGGGACAGGGTATCACCGGGGAGCTGTTTTTT
NA	NA	TRBJ2-5	TRBV10-3	CAISESGSASQETQYF	TGTGCCATCAGTGAGTCGGGGTCGGCATCCCAAGAGACCCAGTACTTC
few	NA	TRBJ2-7	TRBV14	CASSQVGVSYEQYF	TGTGCCAGCAGCCAAGTTGGCGTCTCCTACGAGCAGTACTTC
many	TRBD2	TRBJ2-7	TRBV12-3/TRBV12-4	CASSFGGYSYEQYF	TGTGCCAGCAGTTTCGGGGGGTACTCCTACGAGCAGTACTTC
many	NA	TRBJ2-7	TRBV11-2	CASSPPTYEQYF	TGTGCCAGCTCACCACCGACCTACGAGCAGTACTTC
NA	TRBD1	TRBJ1-6	TRBV27	CASSLPPGTGDSPLHF	TGTGCCAGCAGTCTTCCCCCTGGGACAGGGGACTCACCCCTCCACTTT
NA	NA	TRBJ2-7	TRBV6-1	CASSLPSAKPYEQYF	TGTGCCAGCAGCCTACCTAGCGCCAAACCCTACGAGCAGTACTTC
few	NA	TRBJ2-3	TRBV20-1	CSAPETGTQYF	TGCAGTGCCCCAGAGACGGGTACGCAGTATTTT
NA	NA	TRBJ1-1	TRBV7-9	CASSAPIGGIAFF	TGTGCCAGCAGCGCCCCTATAGGGGGTATAGCTTTCTTT
few	NA	TRBJ2-1	TRBV28	CASSSPGTLSYNEQFF	TGTGCCAGCAGTTCCCCCGGGACCCTGTCCTACAATGAGCAGTTCTTC
many	TRBD2	TRBJ2-1	TRBV27	CASSSGRAFYNEQFF	TGTGCCAGTTCTAGCGGGAGGGCCTTCTACAATGAGCAGTTCTTC
NA	TRBD1	TRBJ1-2	TRBV25-1	CASSELGTGGSYGYTF	TGTGCCAGCAGTGAATTGGGGACAGGGGGTTCGTATGGCTACACCTTC
few	TRBD1	TRBJ1-2	TRBV28	CASSPTGGMRGYTF	TGTGCCAGCAGTCCTACAGGGGGCATGAGAGGCTACACCTTC
few	NA	TRBJ1-5	TRBV24-1	CATSDGTVNQPQHF	TGTGCCACCAGTGACGGGACGGTTAATCAGCCCCAGCATTTT
many	TRBD1	TRBJ1-1	TRBV5-1	CASSLGTGMNTEAFF	TGCGCCAGCAGCTTGGGGACAGGAATGAACACTGAAGCTTTCTTT
few	NA	TRBJ1-1	TRBV12-3/TRBV12-4	CASKGPNTEAFF	TGTGCCAGCAAGGGACCGAACACTGAAGCTTTCTTT
NA	NA	TRBJ2-1	TRBV11-1	CASALISSYNEQFF	TGTGCCAGCGCACTAATCAGCTCCTACAATGAGCAGTTCTTC
NA	NA	TRBJ2-6	TRBV11-1	CASSSSITGKTSGANVLTF	TGTGCCAGCAGCTCATCGATAACAGGGAAAACCTCTGGGGCCAACGTCCTGACTTTC
NA	NA	TRBJ2-6	TRBV7-6	CASRGLGLGANVLTF	TGTGCCAGCCGTGGGTTGGGTCTTGGGGCCAACGTCCTGACTTTC
NA	NA	TRBJ1-6	TRBV12-3/TRBV12-4	CASSLTGPSSYNSPLHF	TGTGCCAGCAGTCTGACAGGACCGAGCTCCTATAATTCACCCCTCCACTTT
NA	NA	TRBJ2-7	TRBV18	CASSPGENYEQYF	TGTGCCAGCTCACCAGGGGAGAACTACGAGCAGTACTTC
many	NA	TRBJ2-7	TRBV10-3	CAISESNLGAVHEQYF	TGTGCCATCAGTGAGTCAAATTTGGGGGCTGTCCACGAGCAGTACTTC
NA	NA	TRBJ1-1	TRBV20-1	CSARGVQNTEAFF	TGCAGTGCTAGAGGAGTCCAGAACACTGAAGCTTTCTTT
NA	TRBD2	TRBJ2-5	TRBV12-3/TRBV12-4	CASSLFRRGQETQYF	TGTGCCAGCAGTTTATTCCGGCGGGGGCAAGAGACCCAGTACTTC
many	TRBD1	TRBJ2-7	TRBV20-1	CSARADRGLYEQYF	TGCAGTGCTAGAGCGGACAGGGGGCTCTACGAGCAGTACTTC
NA	NA	TRBJ1-2	TRBV7-8	CASSPRVQSTNYGYTF	TGTGCCAGCAGCCCCAGGGTACAGTCCACTAACTATGGCTACACCTTC
NA	NA	TRBJ2-3	TRBV12-3/TRBV12-4	CASSSGRGGQTDTQYF	TGTGCCAGCAGTTCAGGGAGGGGGGGGCAAACAGATACGCAGTATTTT
few	TRBD1	TRBJ1-2	TRBV7-2	CASSLKGDRTNYGYTF	TGTGCCAGCAGCTTAAAAGGGGACAGGACTAACTATGGCTACACCTTC
few	TRBD2	TRBJ2-1	TRBV12-3/TRBV12-4	CASSRGRASSYNEQFF	TGTGCCAGCAGCCGCGGGAGGGCCAGCTCCTACAATGAGCAGTTCTTC
NA	TRBD2	TRBJ2-1	TRBV20-1	CSARDYQDYNEQFF	TGCAGTGCCCGGGACTATCAGGATTACAATGAGCAGTTCTTC
NA	TRBD1	TRBJ2-3	TRBV10-3	CAISGGDRGPTDTQYF	TGTGCCATCAGTGGGGGGGACAGGGGGCCCACAGATACGCAGTATTTT
many	NA	TRBJ2-7	TRBV29-1	CSVMGRTYEQYF	TGCAGCGTTATGGGGCGTACCTACGAGCAGTACTTC
NA	NA	TRBJ1-2	TRBV27	CASSLSGGRYGYTF	TGTGCCAGCAGTTTATCGGGGGGACGGTATGGCTACACCTTC
few	NA	TRBJ1-2	TRBV28	CASSGGDLANYGYTF	TGTGCCAGCAGTGGGGGGGATCTAGCTAACTATGGCTACACCTTC
NA	NA	TRBJ2-7	TRBV20-1	CSSHRRLGDEQYF	TGCAGTTCTCATCGCCGTCTCGGGGACGAGCAGTACTTC
NA	NA	TRBJ2-2	TRBV5-1	CASSLSGATPGELFF	TGCGCCAGCAGCTTATCGGGGGCGACTCCCGGGGAGCTGTTTTTT
NA	TRBD1	TRBJ1-5	TRBV7-8	CASSSQGAHQPQHF	TGTGCCAGCAGCTCACAGGGGGCGCATCAGCCCCAGCATTTT
few	TRBD2	TRBJ2-3	TRBV20-1	CSARGYGGGVKDTQYF	TGCAGTGCTAGAGGGTATGGCGGGGGAGTTAAAGATACGCAGTATTTT
NA	NA	TRBJ1-4	TRBV7-9	CASGQLPNEKLFF	TGTGCCAGCGGACAGCTTCCTAATGAAAAACTGTTTTTT
NA	NA	TRBJ1-5	TRBV7-3	CASTMGGGHDQPQHF	TGTGCCAGCACCATGGGGGGAGGACATGATCAGCCCCAGCATTTT